This T cell receptor (beta chain) was recovered during a study of blood T cells in healthy people across ages. Primers used in a second PCR of about 6 to 11 cycles were a sample-barcoded 5' primer and a J-beta primer mix. TCRdb passed the 5' RACE reads through MiXCR, listing each CDR3 protein once. There are 2 million or so distinct CDR3 sequences in the sample; 49% occur only once, and 2.1% lies in the top ten. This sequence originates from a woman between 40 and 55 years old in good health. Specimen: blood.

CDR3 in amino acids: CSVAFARGSEQYF. The DNA of the CDR3 is TGCAGCGTTGCCTTCGCGAGGGGTTCCGAGCAGTACTTC. The chain is built from TRBV29-1 and TRBJ2-7; either TRBD1 or TRBD2 may fit D (5 bases each). CDR1 is SQVTM, CDR2 ANQGSEA, per germline. There are 13 residues in the CDR3. Trimming shortened V by 4 bases and J by 6 bases, and 16 bases separated the two germline ends.